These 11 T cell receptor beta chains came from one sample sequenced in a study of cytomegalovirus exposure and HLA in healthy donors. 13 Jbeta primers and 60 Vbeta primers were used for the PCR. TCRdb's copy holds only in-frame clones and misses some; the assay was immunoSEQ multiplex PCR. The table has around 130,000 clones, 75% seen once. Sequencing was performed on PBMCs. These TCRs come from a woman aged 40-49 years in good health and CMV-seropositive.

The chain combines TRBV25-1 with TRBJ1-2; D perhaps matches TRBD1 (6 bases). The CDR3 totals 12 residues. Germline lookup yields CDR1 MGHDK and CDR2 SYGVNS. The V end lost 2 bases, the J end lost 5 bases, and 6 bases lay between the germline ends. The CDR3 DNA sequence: TGTGCCAGCAGTGAACAGGGGTATGGCTACACCTTC. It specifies CASSEQGYGYTF.

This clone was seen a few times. CDR3 in DNA: TGTGCCAGCAGTTTAGGCCCAGATACGCAGTATTTT. This translates into CASSLGPDTQYF. The chain uses TRBV27 and TRBJ2-3; D ambiguous. The CDR3 loop spans 12 amino acids. V lost 2 bases and J 4 bases, leaving 4 bases between the germline ends. Germline values: CDR1 MNHEY, CDR2 SMNVEV (reference sequence).

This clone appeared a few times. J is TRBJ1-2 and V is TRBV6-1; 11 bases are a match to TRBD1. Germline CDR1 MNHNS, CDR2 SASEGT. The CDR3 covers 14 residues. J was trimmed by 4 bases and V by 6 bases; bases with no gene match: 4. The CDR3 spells CASSTGQGAYGYTF. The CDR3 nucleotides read TGTGCCAGCAGCACAGGACAGGGGGCCTATGGCTACACCTTC.

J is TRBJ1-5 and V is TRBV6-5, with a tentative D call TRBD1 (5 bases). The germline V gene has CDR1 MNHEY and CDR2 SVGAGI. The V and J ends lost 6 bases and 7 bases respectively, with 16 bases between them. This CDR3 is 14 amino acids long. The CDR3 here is CASRTATGVQPQHF. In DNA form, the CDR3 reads TGTGCCAGCAGAACCGCTACGGGGGTCCAGCCCCAGCATTTT.

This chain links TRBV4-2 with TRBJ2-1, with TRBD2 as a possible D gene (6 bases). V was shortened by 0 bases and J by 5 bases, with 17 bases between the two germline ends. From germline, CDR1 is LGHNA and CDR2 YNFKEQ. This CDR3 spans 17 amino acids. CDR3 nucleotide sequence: TGTGCCAGCAGCCAAGATTCCCGCGGGAACCGAAACAATGAGCAGTTCTTC. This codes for CASSQDSRGNRNNEQFF.

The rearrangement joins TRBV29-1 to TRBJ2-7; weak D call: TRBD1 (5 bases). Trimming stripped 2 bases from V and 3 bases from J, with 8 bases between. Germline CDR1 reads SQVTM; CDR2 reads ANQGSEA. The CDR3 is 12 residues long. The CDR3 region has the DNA TGCAGCGTTGAAACAGGATTCTACGAGCAGTACTTC. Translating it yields CSVETGFYEQYF.

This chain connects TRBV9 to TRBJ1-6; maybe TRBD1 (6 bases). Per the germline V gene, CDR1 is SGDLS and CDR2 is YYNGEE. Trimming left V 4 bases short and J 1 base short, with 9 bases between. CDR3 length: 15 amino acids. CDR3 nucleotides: TGTGCCAGCAGCCCCGGACAGTCCTATAATTCACCCCTCCACTTT. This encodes CASSPGQSYNSPLHF.

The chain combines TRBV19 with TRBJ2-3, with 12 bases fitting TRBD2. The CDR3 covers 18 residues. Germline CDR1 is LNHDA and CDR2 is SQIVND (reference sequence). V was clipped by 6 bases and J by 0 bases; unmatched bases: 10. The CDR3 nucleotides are TGTGCCAGTAGCCTCGGACTAGCGGGATCGTCTAGCACAGATACGCAGTATTTT. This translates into CASSLGLAGSSSTDTQYF.

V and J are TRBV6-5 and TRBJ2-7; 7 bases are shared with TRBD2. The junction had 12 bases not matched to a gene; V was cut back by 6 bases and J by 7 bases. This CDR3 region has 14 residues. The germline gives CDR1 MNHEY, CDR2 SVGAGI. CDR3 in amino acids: CASRREGGKGEQYF. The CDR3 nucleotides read TGTGCCAGCAGGCGCGAGGGAGGGAAGGGGGAGCAGTACTTC.

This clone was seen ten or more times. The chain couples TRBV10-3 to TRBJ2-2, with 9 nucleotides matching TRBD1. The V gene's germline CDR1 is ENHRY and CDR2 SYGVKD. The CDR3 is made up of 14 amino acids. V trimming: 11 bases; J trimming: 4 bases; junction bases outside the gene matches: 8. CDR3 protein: CASGQGEITGELFF. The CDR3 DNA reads TGTGCCTCGGGACAGGGTGAGATCACCGGGGAGCTGTTTTTT.

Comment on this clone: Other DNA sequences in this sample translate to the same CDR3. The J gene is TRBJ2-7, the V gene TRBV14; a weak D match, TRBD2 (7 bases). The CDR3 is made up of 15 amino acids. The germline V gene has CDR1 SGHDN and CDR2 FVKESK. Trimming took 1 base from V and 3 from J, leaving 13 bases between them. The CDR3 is CASSQVGGDLYEQYF. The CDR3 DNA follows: TGTGCCAGCAGCCAAGTAGGGGGGGACCTCTACGAGCAGTACTTC.